This TCR beta chain appears in the sequencing data of a study of blood T cell repertoires in COVID-19. CDR3 size: 16 residues. V shed 1 base and J 5 bases; nucleotides not matched to a gene: 9. Germline V lookup: CDR1 SGHDT, CDR2 YYEEEE. Participants, about 18 to 90 years old, spanned 25 or so US areas. Participant-reported clinical history was the basis for cohort assignment. Source study methods: Cell counts per sample came from amplifying reference gene primers. The repertoire was sequenced with immunoSEQ multiplex PCR; TCRdb's copy has only in-frame clones and lacks some. That table is the source of V, J and clone size, and D and trimming were worked out from the DNA. Of roughly 180,000 clones listed, around 85% are singletons.

J is TRBJ2-3 and V is TRBV5-6, with 8 positions matching TRBD2. The receptor was isolated from a man aged 40-50 years who had recovered from COVID-19. The sample consisted of PBMCs or T cells enriched from blood (not recorded which). Here the CDR3 DNA reads TGTGCCAGCAGCTTGTTTCCGGGACTAGGGGGAGATACGCAGTATTTT. Its translation: CASSLFPGLGGDTQYF.